The 11 T cell receptor beta chains below come from one sample, sequenced in a study of PD-1 blockade in classical Hodgkin lymphoma. The time point denotes: cycle 4 day 1 (C4D1), after 6 weeks of nivolumab. Brentuximab vedotin exposure varied, and every patient relapsed after autologous stem cell transplantation. By magnetic negative selection, CD4+ T cells were purified from thawed PBMCs. Some clones are missing from TCRdb's copy, which holds only in-frame ones; the method was immunoSEQ multiplex PCR. Counted here are 25,000 or so clones, more than 80% occurring once; the ten biggest clones make up 2% to 2.5%. Sequenced here: CD4+ T cells from blood, sampled before the fourth cycle of nivolumab. These receptors were obtained from a human donor with classical Hodgkin lymphoma.

This clone was recorded once. The V and J genes are TRBV20-1 and TRBJ2-1; D is unresolved. Trimming shortened V by 6 bases and J by 15 bases, and 18 bases separated the two germline ends. This CDR3 spans 11 amino acids. Looked up from germline, CDR1 is DFQATT and CDR2 is SNEGSKA (reference sequence). The CDR3 DNA sequence: TGCAGTGCCAAGCCGACCACACTACCGTTCTTC. It specifies CSAKPTTLPFF.

The chain has TRBV7-8 and TRBJ2-7; a weak D match, TRBD1 (6 bases). The CDR3 length is 13 residues. Trimming removed 5 bases from V and 2 bases from J, with 10 bases in between. Germline CDR1 is SGHVS and CDR2 is FQNEAQ. The CDR3 DNA sequence: TGTGCCAGCAGCCGGACAGTAGCCTACGAGCAGTACTTC. Translating it yields CASSRTVAYEQYF.

This clone was observed a few times. This CDR3 is CAVGRRGVGYTF. In DNA, the CDR3 is TGTGCCGTAGGGCGGAGGGGCGTAGGCTACACCTTC. This chain joins TRBV19 and TRBJ1-2; D possibly corresponds to TRBD1 (5 bases). V lost 11 bases and J lost 8, with 18 bases in between. This CDR3 has 12 amino acids. Germline-derived CDR1 and CDR2 are LNHDA and SQIVND (reference sequence). Using reference TRBV19 and TRBJ1-2 for the parts outside the CDR3, the full variable domain is DGGITQSPKYLFRKEGQNVTLSCEQNLNHDAMYWYRQDPGQGLRLIYYSQIVNDFQKGDIAEGYSVSREKKESFPLTVTSAQKNPTAFYLCAVGRRGVGYTFGSGTRLTVV.

The V and J genes are TRBV11-3 and TRBJ2-2; D is perhaps TRBD2 (5 bases). This CDR3 spans 14 amino acids. Germline V gene data show CDR1 as SGHNT and CDR2 as YENEEA. V was cut by 2 bases and J by 2 bases, with 6 bases left in between. CDR3 in DNA: TGTGCCAGCAGCTTACGGGGAAACACCGGGGAGCTGTTTTTT. It specifies CASSLRGNTGELFF.

The CDR3 protein is CASSSDSFNQPQHF. The DNA of the CDR3 is TGCGCCAGCAGCTCGGACAGCTTCAATCAGCCCCAGCATTTT. V and J are TRBV5-1 and TRBJ1-5, with a tentative D call TRBD1 (6 bases). The CDR3 is 14 amino acids. Looked up from germline, CDR1 is SGHRS and CDR2 is YFSETQ. The germline V and J ends were trimmed by 3 bases and 3 bases, with 10 bases remaining between them.

In this sample, this clone turned up a few times. This sequence joins TRBV4-1 and TRBJ1-1; D is undetermined. V gave up 0 bases and J gave up 0 bases, with 5 bases separating them. The CDR3 has 14 amino acids. The germline V gene has CDR1 MGHRA and CDR2 YSYEKL. CDR3 bases: TGCGCCAGCAGCCAAGATTGGATGAACACTGAAGCTTTCTTT. It specifies CASSQDWMNTEAFF.

J is TRBJ1-2 and V is TRBV5-6, with a weak D call TRBD1 (6 bases). The V and J ends lost 2 bases and 4 bases respectively, with 12 bases between them. The CDR3 extends over 14 amino acids. The germline CDR1 and CDR2 sequences are SGHDT and YYEEEE. CDR3 in amino acids: CASSLGQPIYGYTF. The CDR3 DNA reads TGTGCCAGCAGCTTAGGACAGCCGATCTATGGCTACACCTTC.

The chain couples TRBV5-1 to TRBJ2-1; the D gene is possibly TRBD1 (6 bases). Germline V gene data show CDR1 as SGHRS and CDR2 as YFSETQ. Trimming shortened V by 0 bases and J by 0 bases, and 7 bases separated the two germline ends. The CDR3 consists of 15 residues. This CDR3 is CASSLGDISYNEQFF. For the CDR3, the DNA is TGCGCCAGCAGCTTGGGGGACATCTCCTACAATGAGCAGTTCTTC. Full variable domain (rest looked up from reference TRBV5-1 and TRBJ2-1): KAGVTQTPRYLIKTRGQQVTLSCSPISGHRSVSWYQQTPGQGLQFLFEYFSETQRNKGNFPGRFSGRQFSNSRSEMNVSTLELGDSALYLCASSLGDISYNEQFFGPGTRLTVL.

The chain uses TRBV2 and TRBJ2-1; 7 bases align to TRBD2. Germline-derived CDR1 and CDR2 are SNHLY and FYNNEI. This CDR3 spans 15 amino acids. Losses at the gene ends were 3 bases for V and 5 bases for J; bases not matched to a gene: 7. The CDR3 loop reads CASSDLRLADNEQFF. The CDR3 nucleotides read TGTGCCAGCAGTGATCTTAGGCTAGCGGACAATGAGCAGTTCTTC. The entire variable domain, with the rest obtained from reference TRBV2 and TRBJ2-1, is as follows: EPEVTQTPSHQVTQMGQEVILRCVPISNHLYFYWYRQILGQKVEFLVSFYNNEISEKSEIFDDQFSVERPDGSNFTLKIRSTKLEDSAMYFCASSDLRLADNEQFFGPGTRLTVL.

The chain uses TRBV7-9 and TRBJ2-1; possible D gene TRBD2, 6 bases. Germline V gene sequence: CDR1 SEHNR, CDR2 FQNEAQ (reference sequence). The CDR3 consists of 14 residues. V lost 5 bases and J lost 8, with 16 bases in between. CDR3: CASSGTSSGDEQFF. The CDR3 coding sequence is TGTGCCAGCAGCGGAACTAGCTCGGGCGATGAGCAGTTCTTC. Variable domain in full (rest from reference TRBV7-9 and TRBJ2-1): DTGVSQNPRHKITKRGQNVTFRCDPISEHNRLYWYRQTLGQGPEFLTYFQNEAQLEKSRLLSDRFSAERPKGSFSTLEIQRTEQGDSAMYLCASSGTSSGDEQFFGPGTRLTVL.

V gene TRBV7-9 combines with J gene TRBJ1-1, with TRBD1 identical over 8 bases. The V gene's germline CDR1 is SEHNR and CDR2 FQNEAQ (reference sequence). CDR3 length equals 16 residues. V was clipped by 2 bases and J by 2 bases; unmatched bases: 7. CDR3 DNA: TGTGCCAGCAGCTTAACCGTACAGGGGGGAAACACTGAAGCTTTCTTT. Encoded protein: CASSLTVQGGNTEAFF. Full variable domain (outside the CDR3, taken from reference TRBV7-9 and TRBJ1-1): DTGVSQNPRHKITKRGQNVTFRCDPISEHNRLYWYRQTLGQGPEFLTYFQNEAQLEKSRLLSDRFSAERPKGSFSTLEIQRTEQGDSAMYLCASSLTVQGGNTEAFFGQGTRLTVV.